One and the same sample provided the 13 T cell receptor beta chains below, sequenced in a study of T cell changes during pregnancy in multiple sclerosis. The data were produced by immunoSEQ multiplex PCR, yet TCRdb's version contains in-frame clones alone and is incomplete. The sample yields around 43,000 clones, approximately 89% seen once. Sample: CD4+ T cells from peripheral blood mononuclear cells, taken in the first trimester of pregnancy. Receptor source: a female donor with multiple sclerosis, enrolled in a pregnancy study.

CDR3 sequence reads: CASSYSSVGPYEQYF. CDR3 nucleotides: TGTGCCAGCAGTTACTCTAGCGTTGGACCCTACGAGCAGTACTTC. The rearrangement uses TRBV6-5 and TRBJ2-7; possible D gene TRBD2, 5 bases. V lost 0 bases and J 2 bases, leaving 11 bases between the germline ends. The CDR3 length is 15 residues. CDR1 is MNHEY and CDR2 is SVGAGI in the germline V gene.

As regards this clone: It may be a read error: a sequence one base away is much more abundant. The chain carries TRBV5-1 and TRBJ1-1; TRBD1 matches 8 bases. This CDR3 is 16 amino acids long. The ends lost 8 bases at V and 0 bases at J; junction bases unmatched: 12. Germline CDR1 is SGHRS and CDR2 is YFSETQ. The CDR3 nucleotides read TGCGCCAGTTTTACCGGGGCAGGGGGCATGAACACTGAAGCTTTCTTT. Translation: CASFTGAGGMNTEAFF.

Judged by abundance, this clone is medium-sized. The CDR3 sequence: CASRQSGETQYF. In DNA form, the CDR3 reads TGTGCCAGTAGACAGTCCGGAGAGACCCAGTACTTC. The V gene is TRBV19, the J gene TRBJ2-5, with no clear D. CDR1 LNHDA and CDR2 SQIVND come from the germline V gene (reference sequence). There are 12 residues in the CDR3. Trimming pared 6 bases from V and 4 bases from J, leaving 9 bases between.

The J gene is TRBJ2-1, the V gene TRBV5-8; TRBD1 matches 7 bases. This CDR3 region has 11 residues. The V and J ends lost 4 bases and 14 bases, in that order; junction bases with no gene match: 6. The germline gives CDR1 SGHTS, CDR2 YDEGEE. CDR3 loop: CASSRGQLKFF. CDR3 bases: TGTGCCAGCAGCAGGGGACAGTTAAAGTTCTTC.

The J gene is TRBJ2-3, the V gene TRBV7-6; D gene uncertain. Trimming shortened V by 4 bases and J by 5 bases, and 10 bases separated the two germline ends. The CDR3 spans 13 residues. CDR1 and CDR2 (germline): SGHVS, FNYEAQ. CDR3 region: CASSSPPRDTQYF. CDR3 nucleotide sequence: TGTGCCAGCAGCTCCCCGCCCAGAGATACGCAGTATTTT.

The chain joins TRBV9 to TRBJ1-2; D gene uncertain. The CDR3 is 16 amino acids. Trimming cost V 3 bases and J 2 bases, with 17 bases left between them. The germline V gene has CDR1 SGDLS and CDR2 YYNGEE. CDR3 in DNA: TGTGCCAGCAGCGCCGGGGTTGTCGGGGAAAACTATGGCTACACCTTC. As protein: CASSAGVVGENYGYTF.

This rearrangement joins TRBV6-5 to TRBJ2-1; 9 bases agree with TRBD2. Losses at the gene ends were 4 bases for V and 1 base for J; bases not matched to a gene: 5. Germline-derived CDR1 and CDR2 are MNHEY and SVGAGI. This CDR3 has 16 amino acids. The CDR3 DNA sequence: TGTGCCAGCAGTTCCCCGACTAGCGGATCCTACAATGAGCAGTTCTTC. The encoded protein is CASSSPTSGSYNEQFF.

J is TRBJ2-2 and V is TRBV12-2; TRBD2 is taken as the D call from the table, unchecked against the DNA. TRBV12-2 is an annotated pseudogene. This CDR3 has 18 amino acids. DNA of the CDR3: TGTGCAAGTCGCTTAGGGGAGCGGGAGCGTTCAAAGGCCGGGGAGCTGTTTTTT. Translated: CASRLGERERSKAGELFF.

The J gene is TRBJ1-1, the V gene TRBV28; maybe TRBD1 (6 bases). Trimming stripped 6 bases from V and 11 bases from J, with 16 bases between. The CDR3 is 12 amino acids. Germline CDR1 and CDR2: MDHEN and SYDVKM. CDR3 nucleotides: TGTGCCAGCAGACTAACCCAGGGGCGGGCTTTCTTT. Translated, it gives CASRLTQGRAFF. Supplemented by reference TRBV28 and TRBJ1-1, the full variable domain reads DVKVTQSSRYLVKRTGEKVFLECVQDMDHENMFWYRQDPGLGLRLIYFSYDVKMKEKGDIPEGYSVSREKKERFSLILESASTNQTSMYLCASRLTQGRAFFGQGTRLTVV.

This chain joins TRBV7-9 and TRBJ2-1; 11 nucleotides line up with TRBD2. After removal of 6 bases from V and 4 bases from J, the junction contained 8 bases not matched to a gene. Germline V CDR1 and CDR2: SEHNR, FQNEAQ (reference sequence). This CDR3 is built from 16 residues. The CDR3 is CASSHSGRVSYNEQFF. DNA of the CDR3: TGTGCCAGCAGTCATAGCGGGAGGGTATCATACAATGAGCAGTTCTTC. Variable domain in full (rest from reference TRBV7-9 and TRBJ2-1): DTGVSQNPRHKITKRGQNVTFRCDPISEHNRLYWYRQTLGQGPEFLTYFQNEAQLEKSRLLSDRFSAERPKGSFSTLEIQRTEQGDSAMYLCASSHSGRVSYNEQFFGPGTRLTVL.

This chain connects TRBV12-5 to TRBJ2-1; 9 bases are shared with TRBD1. With 7 bases clipped from V and 9 bases from J, the junction kept 7 bases outside the gene matches. The CDR3 is 13 residues long. From germline, CDR1 is LGHNT and CDR2 FRNRAP. The CDR3: CASVGQGSSEQFF. DNA of the CDR3: TGTGCTAGTGTGGGACAGGGCAGCAGTGAGCAGTTCTTC. The variable domain in full, completed from reference TRBV12-5 and TRBJ2-1, reads DARVTQTPRHKVTEMGQEVTMRCQPILGHNTVFWYRQTMMQGLELLAYFRNRAPLDDSGMPKDRFSAEMPDATLATLKIQPSEPRDSAVYFCASVGQGSSEQFFGPGTRLTVL.

This chain joins TRBV11-2 and TRBJ2-6, with 7 positions matching TRBD1. Trimming cost V 0 bases and J 3 bases; bases outside gene matches: 5. Germline CDR1 reads SGHAT; CDR2 reads FQNNGV. The CDR3 is 17 amino acids. CDR3 amino acids: CASSLDGRGLGANVLTF. In nucleotides, the CDR3 is TGTGCCAGCAGCTTAGATGGTAGGGGGCTTGGGGCCAACGTCCTGACTTTC.

In this sample, this clone turned up once. V gene TRBV19 combines with J gene TRBJ1-1, with a tentative D call TRBD1 (5 bases). The CDR3 length is 11 residues. Germline CDR1 is LNHDA and CDR2 is SQIVND (reference sequence). Trimming took off 3 bases at V and 10 bases at J, with 9 bases between the two ends. CDR3 nucleotides: TGTGCCAGTAGTATTACCGGGGGAGCTTTCTTT. This encodes CASSITGGAFF.